This is a list of T cell receptor beta chains from one sample in a study of preoperative IRX-2 immunotherapy in early breast cancer. Assay: immunoSEQ multiplex PCR; the TCRdb copy retains only in-frame clones and omits some. The sample lists around 3,700 clones, around two thirds occurring once. The material was tumor tissue, obtained after IRX-2 immunotherapy. The receptors shown here come from a human donor with breast cancer. Each CDR3 is given with its conserved first and last residue.

TRBV11-3 CASSRGTRGETQYF
TRBV6-8 CASSYRQGAGNEQFF
TRBV29-1 CSVSADSYEQYF
TRBV11-3 CASRPTGMYEKLFF
TRBV5-1 CASHTSGLYNEQFF
TRBV6-8 CAISVASSGNTIYF
TRBV6-8 CASSDGVVGLAGGQETQYF
TRBV19 CASSTGGRGSYEQYF
TRBV11-3 CASSFSGRAGDTQYF
TRBV28 CASSSLQPTDTQYF
TRBV11-3 CASSYPPPTGSRGGYTF
TRBV23-1 CASSQASGGIEGQPQHF
TRBV6-8 CASIKGQGLGTGELFF
TRBV6-8 CASSQGTLWGSQGYTF
TRBV28 CASSFVRNEQFF
TRBV11-3 CASSSLGTSGSSTGELFF
TRBV15 CATSRDRVRAGELFF
TRBV5-1 CASSLEGMNTEAFF
TRBV7-1 CASSQGPGETQYF
TRBV6-8 CASSSDAWTGNTEAFF
TRBV11-3 CASSSTGAFNQPQHF
TRBV6-8 CASSAQTSGRAFEQYF
TRBV11-3 CASSLRLGTSTDTQYF
TRBV11-3 CASSSTGDNQPQHF
TRBV15 CATSRDPGLTEAFF
TRBV11-3 CASSTGTSGSRDTQYF
TRBV11-3 CASSLGLAGANTGELFF
TRBV28 CASSTTGTFHKTQYF
TRBV7-7 CASSPHQGAYEQYF
TRBV12-5 CASGLGAANPGNTIYF
TRBV7-2 CASSPTTTYEQYF
TRBV28 CASSLFLAGNYNEQFF
TRBV18 CASSASGSSTDTQYF
TRBV6-8 CASSAPQTDTQYF
TRBV5-1 CASGSSGSYNEQFF
TRBV15 CATSREGGREKLFF
TRBV28 CASSLEGMNTEAFF
TRBV5-1 CASSSAGTLSYEQYF